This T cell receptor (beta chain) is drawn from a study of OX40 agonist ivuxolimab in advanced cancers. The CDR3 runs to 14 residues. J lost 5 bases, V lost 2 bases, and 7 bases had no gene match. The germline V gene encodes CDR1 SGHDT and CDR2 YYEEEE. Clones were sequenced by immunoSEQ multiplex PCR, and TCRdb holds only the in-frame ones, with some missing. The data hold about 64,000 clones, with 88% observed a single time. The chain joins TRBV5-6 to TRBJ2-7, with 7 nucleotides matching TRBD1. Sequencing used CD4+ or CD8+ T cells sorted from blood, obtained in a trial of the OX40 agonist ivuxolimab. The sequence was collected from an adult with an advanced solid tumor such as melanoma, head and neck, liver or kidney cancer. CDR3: CASSFVGRGNEQYF. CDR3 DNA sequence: TGTGCCAGCAGCTTCGTAGGCAGGGGGAACGAGCAGTACTTC.